Presented here are 29 T cell receptor beta chains from one specimen sequenced in a study of shared clonotypes between healthy human individuals. Sequenced by immunoSEQ multiplex PCR; TCRdb stores in-frame clones only, minus some. The profile shows around 99,000 clones, 60% to 70% of them singletons. The sample was memory CD8+ T cells sorted from blood. The subset here: CD45RO+ cells pooled with CCR7-negative TemRA cells. These receptors all come from a young man in good health.

This clone was found many times. The chain carries TRBV11-3 and TRBJ2-1; no clear D gene. CDR3 size: 16 residues. Germline CDR1 is SGHNT and CDR2 is YENEEA. V lost 1 base and J lost 6, with 16 bases in between. This CDR3 is CASSLVYPGFGNEQFF. The DNA of the CDR3 is TGTGCCAGCAGCTTAGTTTACCCGGGTTTCGGCAATGAGCAGTTCTTC. Full variable domain (remainder filled in from reference TRBV11-3 and TRBJ2-1): EAGVVQSPRYKIIEKKQPVAFWCNPISGHNTLYWYLQNLGQGPELLIRYENEEAVDDSQLPKDRFSAERLKGVDSTLKIQPAELGDSAVYLCASSLVYPGFGNEQFFGPGTRLTVL.

This rearrangement joins TRBV6-5 to TRBJ2-7; possible D gene TRBD1, 6 bases. This CDR3 spans 14 amino acids. Germline-derived CDR1 and CDR2 are MNHEY and SVGAGI. The V end was cut by 5 bases, the J end by 2 bases, with 13 bases between. DNA for the CDR3: TGTGCCAGCAGTCTTACAGGGTCCGCCTACGAGCAGTACTTC. It specifies CASSLTGSAYEQYF.

In DNA form, the CDR3 reads TGTGCCAGCGCAACTAGCGCGGGCACAGATACGCAGTATTTT. The encoded protein is CASATSAGTDTQYF. The chain couples TRBV7-2 to TRBJ2-3, with 7 nucleotides matching TRBD2. With 8 bases clipped from V and 1 base from J, the junction kept 6 bases outside the gene matches. This CDR3 spans 14 amino acids. CDR1 is SGHTA, CDR2 FQGNSA, per germline.

The chain employs TRBV18 and TRBJ2-5; D might be TRBD1 or TRBD2, each matching 6 bases. Germline CDR1 KGHSH, CDR2 LQKENI. There are 13 residues in the CDR3. The V end was cut by 3 bases, the J end by 5 bases, with 10 bases between. CDR3 DNA sequence: TGTGCCAGCTCACCCTCCGGGGGCGAGACCCAGTACTTC. This encodes CASSPSGGETQYF.

The chain links TRBV6-6 to TRBJ1-1, with a possible D match to TRBD1 (5 bases). Germline loops: CDR1 MNHNY, CDR2 SVGAGI (reference sequence). CDR3 length equals 14 residues. The V gene lost 6 bases and the J gene lost 1 base, with 12 bases spanning the gap. The CDR3 sequence: CASSRYTGNTEAFF. The CDR3 coding sequence is TGTGCCAGCAGCCGCTATACAGGGAACACTGAAGCTTTCTTT.

V usage is TRBV5-1 and J usage is TRBJ2-5; TRBD1 aligns across 7 bases. With 0 bases clipped from V and 1 base from J, the junction kept 3 bases outside the gene matches. This CDR3 spans 15 amino acids. CDR1 and CDR2 (germline): SGHRS, YFSETQ. For the CDR3, the DNA is TGCGCCAGCAGCTTGGAGAGACAGGGCCAAGAGACCCAGTACTTC. Translating gives CASSLERQGQETQYF.

CDR3 loop: CAISEGRGAVPGELFF. CDR3 sequence (DNA): TGTGCCATCAGTGAGGGAAGGGGCGCAGTACCCGGGGAGCTGTTTTTT. This chain connects TRBV10-3 to TRBJ2-2; D may be TRBD1 (5 bases). CDR3 length equals 16 residues. Trimming took off 2 bases at V and 6 bases at J, with 16 bases between the two ends. Germline loops: CDR1 ENHRY, CDR2 SYGVKD.

V is TRBV11-1 and J is TRBJ2-1; D possibly corresponds to TRBD1 (6 bases). CDR1 SGHAT and CDR2 FQDESV come from the germline V gene (reference sequence). V lost 5 bases to trimming and J lost 0 bases, with 11 bases between them. This CDR3 region has 15 residues. The CDR3 bases are TGTGCCAGCAGCCGAGGGGGAATCTCCTACAATGAGCAGTTCTTC. Its protein is CASSRGGISYNEQFF.

The chain uses TRBV28 and TRBJ2-2, with D perhaps given as TRBD1 or TRBD2 (6 bases each). Germline V CDR1 and CDR2: MDHEN, SYDVKM. The CDR3 is made up of 15 amino acids. V was cut by 4 bases and J by 3 bases, with 12 bases left in between. CDR3 loop: CASSSDRRDTGELFF. In nucleotides, the CDR3 is TGTGCCAGCAGTTCTGACAGGAGGGACACCGGGGAGCTGTTTTTT.

The table lists this clone with a count of one. This chain uses TRBV25-1 with TRBJ1-4; tentative D call: TRBD1 (5 bases). Germline CDR1 MGHDK, CDR2 SYGVNS. The V end was cut by 4 bases, the J end by 3 bases, with 9 bases between. This CDR3 is built from 14 residues. DNA for the CDR3: TGTGCCAGCAGTGTGGCAGGGTCTAATGAAAAACTGTTTTTT. As protein: CASSVAGSNEKLFF.

This chain links TRBV7-8 with TRBJ2-7; 7 bases line up with TRBD2. V shed 0 bases, J shed 6 bases, and the junction held 8 bases outside the gene matches. This CDR3 is 15 amino acids long. CDR1 and CDR2 from the germline V gene are SGHVS and FQNEAQ. DNA for the CDR3: TGTGCCAGCAGCTTAGCTGGACTAGAAGGGTTCGAGCAGTACTTC. It translates to CASSLAGLEGFEQYF.

The chain joins TRBV5-1 to TRBJ2-3, with D perhaps matching TRBD2 (6 bases). The CDR3 contains 18 residues. The germline V gene has CDR1 SGHRS and CDR2 YFSETQ. V was pared by 4 bases and J by 4 bases, with 25 bases between. CDR3 sequence reads: CASSQLAEVLTHSDTQYF. The CDR3 DNA reads as TGCGCCAGCAGCCAACTAGCAGAAGTGCTGACACACTCAGATACGCAGTATTTT. Full variable domain (rest looked up from reference TRBV5-1 and TRBJ2-3): KAGVTQTPRYLIKTRGQQVTLSCSPISGHRSVSWYQQTPGQGLQFLFEYFSETQRNKGNFPGRFSGRQFSNSRSEMNVSTLELGDSALYLCASSQLAEVLTHSDTQYFGPGTRLTVL.

This chain connects TRBV11-2 to TRBJ2-7; TRBD2 matches at 7 bases. Trimming removed 5 bases from V and 6 bases from J; junction bases left unmatched: 10. The germline V gene encodes CDR1 SGHAT and CDR2 FQNNGV. This CDR3 is built from 14 residues. CDR3 bases: TGTGCCAGCAGCAACTTAGGACTAGGCGGCGAGCAGTACTTC. This encodes CASSNLGLGGEQYF.

This sequence joins TRBV25-1 and TRBJ1-3; D uncertain. Germline V gene lookup returns CDR1 MGHDK and CDR2 SYGVNS. Trimming stripped 5 bases from V and 0 bases from J, with 11 bases between. This CDR3 is 15 amino acids long. CDR3 protein: CASSQPGSSGNTIYF. CDR3 DNA: TGTGCCAGCAGTCAACCTGGGTCCTCTGGAAACACCATATATTTT.

The rearrangement uses TRBV4-2 and TRBJ1-2, with TRBD1 matching over 7 bases. Germline V gives CDR1 LGHNA, CDR2 YNFKEQ. The CDR3 covers 15 residues. Losses at the gene ends were 1 base for V and 5 bases for J; bases not matched to a gene: 7. In nucleotides, the CDR3 is TGTGCCAGCAGCCAAGGACTGACAGGGCGGTATGGCTACACCTTC. Translated: CASSQGLTGRYGYTF.

This sequence joins TRBV11-2 and TRBJ2-1; either TRBD1 or TRBD2 may supply D (5 bases each). CDR3 length: 16 amino acids. CDR1 and CDR2 (germline): SGHAT, FQNNGV. V was clipped by 4 bases and J by 0 bases, with 13 bases between them. The CDR3 loop is CASSSSRGVSYNEQFF. CDR3 nucleotide sequence: TGTGCCAGCAGCTCGTCAAGGGGAGTCTCCTACAATGAGCAGTTCTTC.

The genes are TRBV28 and TRBJ2-7; 10 bases map to TRBD1. CDR1 and CDR2 from the germline V gene are MDHEN and SYDVKM. Trimming at V came to 9 bases and at J to 4 bases, leaving 6 bases not matched to a gene. This CDR3 has 13 residues. CDR3 coding DNA: TGTGCCAGTCGACAGGGGGCCGGGTACGAGCAGTACTTC. Translation gives CASRQGAGYEQYF.

This chain links TRBV7-2 with TRBJ2-7; 9 bases line up with TRBD2. Trimming at V came to 0 bases and at J to 0 bases, leaving 3 bases not matched to a gene. Germline CDR1 is SGHTA and CDR2 is FQGNSA. This CDR3 has 16 residues. CDR3 bases: TGTGCCAGCAGCTTAGCTAGCGGGAGTTCCTCCTACGAGCAGTACTTC. Protein: CASSLASGSSSYEQYF.

The rearrangement uses TRBV5-4 and TRBJ1-1; D call uncertain. Germline V gene sequence: CDR1 SGHNT, CDR2 YYREEE (reference sequence). The CDR3 extends over 11 amino acids. The V gene lost 1 base and the J gene lost 2 bases, with 0 bases spanning the gap. CDR3 sequence reads: CASSLNTEAFF. The CDR3 DNA reads as TGTGCCAGCAGCTTGAACACTGAAGCTTTCTTT. The whole variable domain, remainder taken from reference TRBV5-4 and TRBJ1-1, is ETGVTQSPTHLIKTRGQQVTLRCSSQSGHNTVSWYQQALGQGPQFIFQYYREEENGRGNFPPRFSGLQFPNYSSELNVNALELDDSALYLCASSLNTEAFFGQGTRLTVV.

The rearrangement uses TRBV7-8 and TRBJ2-5, with a tentative D call TRBD2 (6 bases). V dropped 6 bases and J dropped 5 bases, with 13 bases sitting between them. Germline V gene lookup returns CDR1 SGHVS and CDR2 FQNEAQ. The CDR3 is 13 residues long. CDR3 nucleotide sequence: TGTGCCAGCAGAGTTCTAGCGATTGAGACCCAGTACTTC. Its protein product is CASRVLAIETQYF.

The CDR3 spells CASTTGQGQPQHF. For the CDR3, the DNA is TGTGCCAGCACTACAGGGCAGGGTCAGCCCCAGCATTTT. V is TRBV2 and J is TRBJ1-5, with a possible D match to TRBD1 (6 bases). Trimming removed 7 bases from V and 6 bases from J, with 13 bases in between. This CDR3 spans 13 amino acids. CDR1 is SNHLY, CDR2 FYNNEI, per germline.

This chain joins TRBV5-1 and TRBJ2-1, with no clear D. Trimming shortened V by 3 bases and J by 5 bases, and 9 bases separated the two germline ends. The CDR3 is made up of 13 amino acids. Germline CDR1 SGHRS, CDR2 YFSETQ. The chain's CDR3 is CASSSLFDNEQFF. As DNA, the CDR3 is TGCGCCAGCAGCTCCCTCTTCGACAATGAGCAGTTCTTC.

This chain links TRBV10-3 with TRBJ2-3, with 8 bases aligning to TRBD2. There are 16 residues in the CDR3. V was pared by 4 bases and J by 2 bases, with 8 bases of the junction left unmatched. The V gene's germline CDR1 is ENHRY and CDR2 SYGVKD. The CDR3 protein is CAISVTGGRATDTQYF. The CDR3 bases are TGTGCCATCAGTGTCACGGGAGGGAGGGCCACAGATACGCAGTATTTT.

This clone has a single count. The rearrangement uses TRBV2 and TRBJ2-5; D possibly corresponds to TRBD2 (6 bases). This CDR3 spans 13 amino acids. In germline, CDR1 is SNHLY, CDR2 FYNNEI. V lost 5 bases and J lost 4, with 11 bases in between. The CDR3 sequence is CASSFGGSETQYF. DNA for the CDR3: TGTGCCAGCAGTTTTGGAGGGTCAGAGACCCAGTACTTC.

Ten or more counts support this clone. The V and J genes are TRBV30 and TRBJ2-7; 8 bases align to TRBD1. Germline lookup yields CDR1 GTSNPN and CDR2 SVGIG (reference sequence). CDR3 length: 15 amino acids. The V and J ends lost 5 bases and 1 base, in that order; junction bases with no gene match: 10. The CDR3 sequence is CAWVGIGQGSYEQYF. CDR3 DNA: TGTGCCTGGGTGGGGATCGGACAGGGTTCCTACGAGCAGTACTTC.

Comments on this clone: This likely came from a read error, as a far larger clone is one base away. V and J are TRBV5-1 and TRBJ2-2; 11 positions match TRBD2. The CDR3 runs to 17 residues. Germline values: CDR1 SGHRS, CDR2 YFSETQ. The V segment lost 1 base and the J segment 3 bases; nucleotides outside the gene matches: 5. CDR3 DNA sequence: TGCGCCAGCAGCTTGCTTAGCGGGAGGGCCGACACCGGGGAGCTGTTTTTT. Protein product: CASSLLSGRADTGELFF. The whole variable domain, filled in from reference TRBV5-1 and TRBJ2-2, reads KAGVTQTPRYLIKTRGQQVTLSCSPISGHRSVSWYQQTPGQGLQFLFEYFSETQRNKGNFPGRFSGRQFSNSRSEMNVSTLELGDSALYLCASSLLSGRADTGELFFGEGSRLTVL.

In its sample, this clone was seen a few times. This chain joins TRBV10-3 and TRBJ1-2, with D hard to call. The CDR3 has 12 amino acids. Trimming removed 3 bases from V and 4 bases from J, with 6 bases in between. CDR1 is ENHRY, CDR2 SYGVKD, per germline. CDR3 nucleotides: TGTGCCATCAGTGAATCTGTCTATGGCTACACCTTC. Protein product: CAISESVYGYTF.

The chain joins TRBV5-6 to TRBJ1-1; the match to TRBD1 covers 7 bases. After removal of 6 bases from V and 1 base from J, the junction contained 12 bases not matched to a gene. This CDR3 comprises 16 residues. CDR1 is SGHDT, CDR2 YYEEEE, per germline. This CDR3 is CASIPGTDLPNTEAFF. DNA of the CDR3: TGTGCCAGCATCCCCGGGACAGACCTACCGAACACTGAAGCTTTCTTT.

The rearrangement joins TRBV29-1 to TRBJ1-2; unclear D gene. The germline V gene has CDR1 SQVTM and CDR2 ANQGSEA. There are 12 residues in the CDR3. V dropped 4 bases and J dropped 6 bases, with 12 bases sitting between them. CDR3 DNA sequence: TGCAGCGTTGCCGGACTCAGGAATGGCTACACCTTC. Translated, it gives CSVAGLRNGYTF.